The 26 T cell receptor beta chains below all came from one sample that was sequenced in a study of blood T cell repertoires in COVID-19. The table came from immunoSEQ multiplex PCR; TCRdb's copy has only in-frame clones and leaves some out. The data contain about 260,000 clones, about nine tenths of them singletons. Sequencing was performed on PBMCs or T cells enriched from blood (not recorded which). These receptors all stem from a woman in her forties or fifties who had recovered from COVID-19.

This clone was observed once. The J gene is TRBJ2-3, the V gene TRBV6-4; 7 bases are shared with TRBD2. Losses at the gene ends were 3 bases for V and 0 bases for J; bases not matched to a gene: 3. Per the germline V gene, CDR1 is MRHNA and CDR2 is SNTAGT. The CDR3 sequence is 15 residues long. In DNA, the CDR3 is TGTGCCAGCAGTGAGATGCGGGGGAGCACAGATACGCAGTATTTT. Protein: CASSEMRGSTDTQYF.

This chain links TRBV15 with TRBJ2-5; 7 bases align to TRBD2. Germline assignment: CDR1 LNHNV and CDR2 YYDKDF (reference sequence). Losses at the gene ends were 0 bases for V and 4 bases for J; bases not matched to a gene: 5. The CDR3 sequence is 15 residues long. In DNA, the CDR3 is TGTGCCACCAGCAGAGATAGGCGGGAGTCAGAGACCCAGTACTTC. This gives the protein CATSRDRRESETQYF.

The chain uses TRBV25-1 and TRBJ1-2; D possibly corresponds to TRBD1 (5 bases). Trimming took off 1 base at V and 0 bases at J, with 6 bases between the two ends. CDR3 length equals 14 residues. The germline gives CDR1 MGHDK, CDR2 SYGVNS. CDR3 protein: CASSESTANYGYTF. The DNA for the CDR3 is TGTGCCAGCAGTGAATCGACAGCTAACTATGGCTACACCTTC.

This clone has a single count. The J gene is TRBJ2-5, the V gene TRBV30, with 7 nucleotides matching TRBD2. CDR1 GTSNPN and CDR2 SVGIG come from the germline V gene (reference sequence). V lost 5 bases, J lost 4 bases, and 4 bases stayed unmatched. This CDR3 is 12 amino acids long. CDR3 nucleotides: TGTGCCTGGGGGGGAGGGTCAGAGACCCAGTACTTC. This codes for CAWGGGSETQYF.

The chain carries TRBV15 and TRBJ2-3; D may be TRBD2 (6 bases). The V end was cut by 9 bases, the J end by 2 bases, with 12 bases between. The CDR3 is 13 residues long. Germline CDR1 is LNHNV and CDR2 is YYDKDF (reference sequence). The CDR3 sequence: CATGTGVTDTQYF. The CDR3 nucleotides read TGTGCCACTGGGACGGGAGTCACAGATACGCAGTATTTT.

The CDR3 DNA sequence: TGTGCCAGCAGCCCGCGTAGTTGGACTAGCGGGAGAGGTGAGCAGTTCTTC. It specifies CASSPRSWTSGRGEQFF. The chain links TRBV5-4 to TRBJ2-1; 13 nucleotides align to TRBD2. The CDR3 has 17 amino acids. The ends lost 4 bases at V and 9 bases at J; junction bases unmatched: 13. Germline lookup yields CDR1 SGHNT and CDR2 YYREEE (reference sequence).

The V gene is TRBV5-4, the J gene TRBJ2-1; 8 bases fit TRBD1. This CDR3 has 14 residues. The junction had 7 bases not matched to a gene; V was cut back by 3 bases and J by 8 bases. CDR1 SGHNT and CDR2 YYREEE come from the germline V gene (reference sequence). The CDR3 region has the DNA TGTGCCAGCAGCTCAAAACAGGGGGTCGATGAGCAGTTCTTC. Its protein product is CASSSKQGVDEQFF. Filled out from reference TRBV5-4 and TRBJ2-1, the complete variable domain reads ETGVTQSPTHLIKTRGQQVTLRCSSQSGHNTVSWYQQALGQGPQFIFQYYREEENGRGNFPPRFSGLQFPNYSSELNVNALELDDSALYLCASSSKQGVDEQFFGPGTRLTVL.

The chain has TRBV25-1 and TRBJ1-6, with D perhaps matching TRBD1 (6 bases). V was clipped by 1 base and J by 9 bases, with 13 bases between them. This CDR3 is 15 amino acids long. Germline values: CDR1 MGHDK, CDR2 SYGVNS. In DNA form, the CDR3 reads TGTGCCAGCAGTGAATCACAGGGTGGAAGTTCACCCCTCCACTTT. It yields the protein CASSESQGGSSPLHF.

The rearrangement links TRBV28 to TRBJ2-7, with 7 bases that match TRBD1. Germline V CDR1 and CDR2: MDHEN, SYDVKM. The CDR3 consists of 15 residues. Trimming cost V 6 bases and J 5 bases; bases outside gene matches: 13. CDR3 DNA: TGTGCCAGCAGCCTTATGCGGGCAGGGGGTAACGAGCAGTACTTC. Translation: CASSLMRAGGNEQYF.

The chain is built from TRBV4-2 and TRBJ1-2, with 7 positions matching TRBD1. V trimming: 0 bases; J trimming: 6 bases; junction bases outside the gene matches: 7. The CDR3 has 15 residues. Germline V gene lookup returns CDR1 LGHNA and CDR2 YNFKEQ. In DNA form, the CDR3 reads TGTGCCAGCAGCCAAGATCTTAAAGGGGGCCATGGCTACACCTTC. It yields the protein CASSQDLKGGHGYTF.

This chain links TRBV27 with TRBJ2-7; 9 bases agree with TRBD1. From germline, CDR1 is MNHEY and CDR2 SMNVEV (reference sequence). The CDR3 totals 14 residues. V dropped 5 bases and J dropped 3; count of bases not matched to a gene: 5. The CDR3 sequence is CASSPRDRVYEQYF. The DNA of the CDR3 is TGTGCCAGCAGTCCCCGGGACAGGGTCTACGAGCAGTACTTC.

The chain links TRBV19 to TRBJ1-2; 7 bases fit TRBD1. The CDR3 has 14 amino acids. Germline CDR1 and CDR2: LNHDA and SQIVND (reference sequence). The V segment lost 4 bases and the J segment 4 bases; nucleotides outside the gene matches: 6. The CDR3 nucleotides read TGTGCCAGTAGTACACCGGGACAGAGCTATGGCTACACCTTC. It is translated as CASSTPGQSYGYTF.

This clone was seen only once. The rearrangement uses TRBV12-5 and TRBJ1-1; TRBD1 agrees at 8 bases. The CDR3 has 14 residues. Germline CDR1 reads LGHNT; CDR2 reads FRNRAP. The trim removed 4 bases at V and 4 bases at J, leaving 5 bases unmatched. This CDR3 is CASGSTGASTEAFF. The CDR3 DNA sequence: TGTGCTAGTGGTTCGACAGGGGCTTCCACTGAAGCTTTCTTT.

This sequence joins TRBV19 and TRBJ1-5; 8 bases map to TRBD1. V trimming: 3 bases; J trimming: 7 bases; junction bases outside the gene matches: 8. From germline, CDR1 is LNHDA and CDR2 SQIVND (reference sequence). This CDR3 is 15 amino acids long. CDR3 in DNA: TGTGCCAGTAGTATCTCTTGGGGACAGGAGCAGCCCCAGCATTTT. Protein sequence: CASSISWGQEQPQHF.

The CDR3 region has the DNA TGTGCCAGCAGTCAGACAGTGTCACCCCTCCACTTT. Residues: CASSQTVSPLHF. V is TRBV28 and J is TRBJ1-6; weak D call: TRBD1 (5 bases). Germline values: CDR1 MDHEN, CDR2 SYDVKM. V dropped 5 bases and J dropped 10 bases, with 9 bases sitting between them. There are 12 residues in the CDR3.

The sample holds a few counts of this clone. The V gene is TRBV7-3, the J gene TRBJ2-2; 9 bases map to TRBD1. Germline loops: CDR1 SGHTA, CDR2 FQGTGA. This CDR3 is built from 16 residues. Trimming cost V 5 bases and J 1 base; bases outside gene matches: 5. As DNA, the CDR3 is TGTGCCAGCAGCCAAACGGGACAGGGGAACACCGGGGAGCTGTTTTTT. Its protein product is CASSQTGQGNTGELFF. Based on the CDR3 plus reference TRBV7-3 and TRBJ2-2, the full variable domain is GAGVSQTPSNKVTEKGKYVELRCDPISGHTALYWYRQSLGQGPEFLIYFQGTGAADDSGLPNDRFFAVRPEGSVSTLKIQRTERGDSAVYLCASSQTGQGNTGELFFGEGSRLTVL.

CDR3 nucleotides: TGCGCCAGCAGCCGACGGACTAGCGGGAGAGTGAGTGAGCAGTTCTTC. Amino acids: CASSRRTSGRVSEQFF. The rearrangement uses TRBV4-3 and TRBJ2-1; 13 positions agree with TRBD2. Germline values: CDR1 LGHNA, CDR2 YSLEER. CDR3 size: 16 residues. J gave up 9 bases and V 4 bases, and 9 bases lay outside the gene matches.

This CDR3 is CSVVGQREKLFF. Here the CDR3 DNA reads TGCAGCGTGGTAGGACAGCGGGAAAAACTGTTTTTT. J is TRBJ1-4 and V is TRBV29-1; D is perhaps TRBD1 (6 bases). CDR1 and CDR2 (germline): SQVTM, ANQGSEA. This CDR3 comprises 12 residues. With 6 bases removed from V and 8 bases from J, the gap between germline ends came to 13 bases.

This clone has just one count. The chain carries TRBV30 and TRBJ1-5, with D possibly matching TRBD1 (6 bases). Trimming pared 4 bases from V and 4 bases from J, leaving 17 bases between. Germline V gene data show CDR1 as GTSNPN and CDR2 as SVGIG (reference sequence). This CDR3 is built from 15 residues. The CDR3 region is CAWTNRSRGNQPQHF. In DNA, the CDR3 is TGTGCCTGGACTAATAGGTCAAGGGGGAATCAGCCCCAGCATTTT.

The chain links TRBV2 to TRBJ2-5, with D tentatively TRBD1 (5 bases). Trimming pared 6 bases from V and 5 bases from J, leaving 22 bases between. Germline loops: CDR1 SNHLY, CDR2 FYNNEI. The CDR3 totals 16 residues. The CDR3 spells CASSPRQGSPGETQYF. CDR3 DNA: TGTGCCAGCAGCCCACGGCAGGGATCACCTGGGGAGACCCAGTACTTC.

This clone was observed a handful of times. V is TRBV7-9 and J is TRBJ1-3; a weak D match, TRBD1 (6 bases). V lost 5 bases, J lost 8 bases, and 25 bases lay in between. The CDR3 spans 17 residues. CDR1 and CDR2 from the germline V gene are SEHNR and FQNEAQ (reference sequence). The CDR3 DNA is TGTGCCAGCAGCGGAAACAGGGTAGATGATCGATTCGACACCATATATTTT. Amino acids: CASSGNRVDDRFDTIYF.

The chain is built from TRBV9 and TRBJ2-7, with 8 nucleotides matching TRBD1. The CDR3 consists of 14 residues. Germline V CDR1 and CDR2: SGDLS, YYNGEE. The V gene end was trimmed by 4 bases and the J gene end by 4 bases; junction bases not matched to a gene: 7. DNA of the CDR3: TGTGCCAGCAGCCAGGGGGCCAATGAATACGAGCAGTACTTC. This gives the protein CASSQGANEYEQYF.

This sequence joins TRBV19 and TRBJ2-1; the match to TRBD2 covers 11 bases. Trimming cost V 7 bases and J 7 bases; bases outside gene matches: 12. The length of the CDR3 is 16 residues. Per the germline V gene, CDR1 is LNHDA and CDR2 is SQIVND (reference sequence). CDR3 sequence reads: CASISGRASGRNEQFF. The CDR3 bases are TGTGCCAGTATATCCGGCCGCGCTAGCGGGAGGAATGAGCAGTTCTTC.

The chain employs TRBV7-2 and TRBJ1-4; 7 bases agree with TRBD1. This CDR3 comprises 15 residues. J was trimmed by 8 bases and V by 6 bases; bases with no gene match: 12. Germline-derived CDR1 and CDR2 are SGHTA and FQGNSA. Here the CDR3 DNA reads TGTGCCAGCAGTGAGACGAGGGGGCTAAAAGAAAAACTGTTTTTT. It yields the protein CASSETRGLKEKLFF.

The CDR3 spells CASSLQAQTQYF. DNA of the CDR3: TGTGCCAGCAGCTTACAGGCTCAGACCCAGTACTTC. This sequence joins TRBV7-2 and TRBJ2-5; no reliable D call. Germline CDR1 reads SGHTA; CDR2 reads FQGNSA. Deletions cut 2 bases from V and 6 bases from J, with 7 bases between. The CDR3 contains 12 residues.

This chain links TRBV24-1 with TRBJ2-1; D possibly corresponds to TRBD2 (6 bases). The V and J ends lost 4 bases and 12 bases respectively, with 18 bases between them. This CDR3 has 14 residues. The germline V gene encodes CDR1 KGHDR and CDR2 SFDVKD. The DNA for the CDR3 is TGTGCCACCAGTGACCATTCGGCGGGGTCCGGGCAGTTCTTC. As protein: CATSDHSAGSGQFF.